What follows are 27 T cell receptor beta chains derived from one specimen sequenced in a study of naive and memory T cell subsets. Study-wide results and limits: Especially in CD8 cells, naive repertoires contained a few larger clonotypes, possibly CD45RA-re-expressing memory cells.

An equimolar mix of two oligonucleotides served as the beta constant-region primer for TRBC1 and TRBC2. Ligated cDNA was amplified by four rounds of PCR with nested alpha and beta constant-region primers and SP2. TCRdb ran MiXCR on the UMI-ligation and nested PCR reads and lists one entry per CDR3 protein. The table lists approximately 150,000 distinct CDR3 sequences, 22% of them singletons, with 0.11% in the top ten. These receptors are not linked to any known antigen. The sequencing input was naive CD4+ T cells from blood. The source of these receptors is a human donor in good health.

The table lists this clonotype with a few counts. The genes are TRBV5-1 and TRBJ2-1; maybe TRBD2 (6 bases). The CDR3 is 15 amino acids. The germline CDR1 and CDR2 sequences are SGHRS and YFSETQ. Trimming removed 5 bases from V and 3 bases from J, with 15 bases in between. In DNA form, the CDR3 reads TGCGCCAGCAGGCGGGACCCCACCGGCTACAATGAGCAGTTCTTC. Translated: CASRRDPTGYNEQFF.

The CDR3 here is CASSSGGSTDTQYF. The DNA of the CDR3 is TGTGCCAGCAGTAGCGGAGGGAGCACAGATACGCAGTATTTT. V and J are TRBV6-6 and TRBJ2-3; the D gene is possibly TRBD2 (6 bases). Per the germline V gene, CDR1 is MNHNY and CDR2 is SVGAGI (reference sequence). Trimming pared 5 bases from V and 0 bases from J, leaving 9 bases between. The CDR3 runs 14 residues.

Ten or more counts support this clonotype. The V and J genes are TRBV20-1 and TRBJ2-1, with TRBD1 matching 9 bases. Trimming removed 5 bases from V and 6 bases from J; junction bases left unmatched: 2. The CDR3 is 12 residues long. From germline, CDR1 is DFQATT and CDR2 SNEGSKA (reference sequence). The CDR3 DNA reads TGCAGTGCTTTGACAGGGGGCAATGAGCAGTTCTTC. It encodes CSALTGGNEQFF.

In its sample, this clonotype was seen a few times. This chain connects TRBV5-1 to TRBJ2-3; D is possibly TRBD1 (6 bases). This CDR3 is 12 amino acids long. V shed 2 bases and J shed 9 bases, with 10 bases lying between them. Germline assignment: CDR1 SGHRS and CDR2 YFSETQ. The CDR3 bases are TGCGCCAGCAGCTTAACGACAGGCACGCAGTATTTT. It translates to CASSLTTGTQYF.

This clonotype was detected ten times or more. The chain couples TRBV29-1 to TRBJ2-5; perhaps TRBD2 as D (5 bases). CDR3 length equals 12 residues. Per germline, CDR1 SQVTM and CDR2 ANQGSEA. Trimming removed 6 bases at V and 4 bases at J, with 12 bases between. CDR3: CSVGRAGETQYF. CDR3 nucleotide sequence: TGCAGCGTAGGGCGGGCGGGAGAGACCCAGTACTTC.

For this clonotype: Compared with germline, one end of the junction differs, possibly owing to a read error. The chain is built from TRBV5-1 and TRBJ2-1, with 14 bases that match TRBD2. CDR1 is SGHRS, CDR2 YFSETQ, per germline. The CDR3 is made up of 15 amino acids. The chain's CDR3 is CASSLEPGLAGVSWF. For the CDR3, the DNA is TGCGCCAGCAGCTTGGAACCGGGACTAGCGGGAGTTAGTTGGTTC.

This clonotype turned up a few times. The rearrangement joins TRBV28 to TRBJ2-5; D call uncertain. This CDR3 has 14 residues. The germline CDR1 and CDR2 sequences are MDHEN and SYDVKM. Trimming took 6 bases from V and 3 from J, leaving 14 bases between them. CDR3 region: CASSAPGVEETQYF. The DNA for the CDR3 is TGTGCCAGCAGCGCCCCAGGCGTTGAAGAGACCCAGTACTTC.

This clonotype was observed a handful of times. The chain has TRBV2 and TRBJ1-4, with 7 bases identical to TRBD1. This CDR3 spans 13 amino acids. Germline V CDR1 and CDR2: SNHLY, FYNNEI. The V segment lost 5 bases and the J segment 4 bases; nucleotides outside the gene matches: 1. In nucleotides, the CDR3 is TGTGCCAGCAGTCGGGACAGTAATGAAAAACTGTTTTTT. As protein: CASSRDSNEKLFF.

Only a few counts were recorded for this clonotype. The CDR3 region is CASRGLVADTQYF. The CDR3 nucleotides are TGTGCCAGCAGAGGACTAGTGGCAGATACGCAGTATTTT. The chain has TRBV6-5 and TRBJ2-3; 7 bases agree with TRBD2. V shed 6 bases, J shed 4 bases, and the junction held 4 bases outside the gene matches. The germline V gene has CDR1 MNHEY and CDR2 SVGAGI. The CDR3 is 13 amino acids.

This clonotype was seen at least ten times. J is TRBJ2-1 and V is TRBV12-3 or TRBV12-4; no clear D. V gave up 5 bases and J gave up 6 bases, with 11 bases separating them. The CDR3 is 13 residues long. Here the CDR3 reads CASSVFKVNEQFF. In DNA, the CDR3 is TGTGCCAGCAGTGTATTTAAGGTCAATGAGCAGTTCTTC.

About this clonotype: At one end, the junction sequence differs from germline, possibly due to a read error. This sequence joins TRBV7-9 and TRBJ2-1, with TRBD2 matching 14 bases. Germline-derived CDR1 and CDR2 are SEHNR and FQNEAQ (reference sequence). The CDR3 runs 13 residues. The CDR3 nucleotides read TGTGCCGGCAGCCGGACTAGCGGGGGGGAGCAGTTCTTC. Translated, it gives CAGSRTSGGEQFF.

This clonotype was seen at least ten times. The J gene is TRBJ1-2, the V gene TRBV29-1; 10 nucleotides match TRBD1. In germline, CDR1 is SQVTM, CDR2 ANQGSEA. The J segment lost 0 bases and the V segment lost 6 bases, leaving 13 bases of the junction unmatched. The CDR3 runs 17 residues. CDR3 nucleotides: TGCAGCGTCCGAACCATGGGACAGGGGCCGTCTAACTATGGCTACACCTTC. It encodes CSVRTMGQGPSNYGYTF.

This clonotype has more than one count but fewer than ten. The genes are TRBV28 and TRBJ1-2; D gene ambiguous. Germline lookup yields CDR1 MDHEN and CDR2 SYDVKM. The V and J ends lost 4 bases and 4 bases respectively, with 10 bases between them. This CDR3 comprises 13 residues. For the CDR3, the DNA is TGTGCCAGCAGTTGGGGTGCGGGCTATGGCTACACCTTC. Its translation is CASSWGAGYGYTF.

This clonotype was detected only a few times. The chain links TRBV6-5 to TRBJ2-3, with D tentatively TRBD1 (5 bases). Per germline, CDR1 MNHEY and CDR2 SVGAGI. Between the trimmed V and J ends, which lost 2 bases and 0 bases, there was a span of 12 bases. The CDR3 has 16 amino acids. CDR3 amino acids: CASSYIRGASTDTQYF. In DNA form, the CDR3 reads TGTGCCAGCAGTTACATTAGGGGCGCTAGCACAGATACGCAGTATTTT.

The rearrangement uses TRBV4-3 and TRBJ2-1; D is possibly TRBD1 or TRBD2 (5 bases each). This CDR3 contains 18 residues. Germline lookup yields CDR1 LGHNA and CDR2 YSLEER. The V gene lost 0 bases and the J gene lost 0 bases, with 15 bases spanning the gap. CDR3 DNA: TGCGCCAGCAGCCAAGAGGGGGTTACCCTGAGCTCCTACAATGAGCAGTTCTTC. This sequence encodes CASSQEGVTLSSYNEQFF.

The rearrangement links TRBV2 to TRBJ2-2, with 7 bases fitting TRBD1. The CDR3 length is 13 residues. V dropped 8 bases and J dropped 9; count of bases not matched to a gene: 9. Germline CDR1 reads SNHLY; CDR2 reads FYNNEI. CDR3 nucleotides: TGTGCCAGCGGGACAGAAACCGCCAGGGAGCTGTTTTTT. It codes for CASGTETARELFF.

This clonotype was counted between two and nine times. V usage is TRBV29-1 and J usage is TRBJ2-7; D uncertain. The CDR3 runs 11 residues. CDR1 and CDR2 from the germline V gene are SQVTM and ANQGSEA. V dropped 3 bases and J dropped 1 base, with 4 bases sitting between them. The chain's CDR3 is CSVDVSYEQYF. CDR3 DNA: TGCAGCGTTGACGTATCCTACGAGCAGTACTTC.

This clonotype was seen a few times. This chain links TRBV7-3 with TRBJ2-7, with D maybe TRBD2 (5 bases). This CDR3 comprises 15 residues. The ends were cut back, 2 bases at V and 5 bases at J, with 16 bases in the middle. Germline V gene data show CDR1 as SGHTA and CDR2 as FQGTGA. The CDR3 DNA follows: TGTGCCAGCAGCTTAGCGGGCTCTCCCGGGGACGAGCAGTACTTC. Amino acids: CASSLAGSPGDEQYF.

The V gene is TRBV3-1, the J gene TRBJ2-1, with D tentatively TRBD2 (6 bases). Per the germline V gene, CDR1 is LGHDT and CDR2 is YNNKEL (reference sequence). This CDR3 contains 16 residues. Trimming removed 4 bases at V and 9 bases at J, with 22 bases between. In nucleotides, the CDR3 is TGTGCCAGCAGCCGAGAAAGATTCGGGGGTCGGGGTGAGCAGTTCTTC. Translating it yields CASSRERFGGRGEQFF.

This clonotype has just a few counts. This rearrangement joins TRBV20-1 to TRBJ2-6; D is uncertain. Germline lookup yields CDR1 DFQATT and CDR2 SNEGSKA (reference sequence). Trimming shortened V by 6 bases and J by 0 bases, and 9 bases separated the two germline ends. The CDR3 runs 14 residues. CDR3 loop: CSALGRSGANVLTF. Here the CDR3 DNA reads TGCAGTGCCCTCGGCCGCTCTGGGGCCAACGTCCTGACTTTC.

This clonotype was detected many times. The J gene is TRBJ2-1, the V gene TRBV28, with TRBD1 matching over 8 bases. This CDR3 spans 15 amino acids. Germline V gene data show CDR1 as MDHEN and CDR2 as SYDVKM. Losses at the gene ends were 5 bases for V and 3 bases for J; bases not matched to a gene: 6. The CDR3 spells CASSPQGAVYNEQFF. In DNA form, the CDR3 reads TGTGCCAGCAGTCCTCAGGGGGCGGTCTACAATGAGCAGTTCTTC.

V and J are TRBV14 and TRBJ2-5; weak D call: TRBD2 (5 bases). This CDR3 is built from 15 residues. CDR1 is SGHDN, CDR2 FVKESK, per germline. V lost 3 bases and J lost 5, with 16 bases in between. The CDR3 spells CASSHNLGVGETQYF. CDR3 nucleotides: TGTGCCAGCAGCCACAACCTCGGGGTAGGCGAGACCCAGTACTTC.

This clonotype was observed a few times. The chain links TRBV7-2 to TRBJ2-1; 11 bases are shared with TRBD2. Germline V gene data show CDR1 as SGHTA and CDR2 as FQGNSA. CDR3 length: 14 amino acids. The V gene end was trimmed by 5 bases and the J gene end by 10 bases; junction bases not matched to a gene: 7. The CDR3 reads CASSQSASGREQFF. The CDR3 nucleotides read TGTGCCAGCAGCCAAAGCGCTAGCGGGAGGGAGCAGTTCTTC. The whole variable domain, filled in from reference TRBV7-2 and TRBJ2-1, reads GAGVSQSPSNKVTEKGKDVELRCDPISGHTALYWYRQSLGQGLEFLIYFQGNSAPDKSGLPSDRFSAERTGGSVSTLTIQRTQQEDSAVYLCASSQSASGREQFFGPGTRLTVL.

The chain joins TRBV6-1 to TRBJ1-2; 12 bases match TRBD1. V gave up 8 bases and J gave up 5 bases; unmatched junction bases: 9. Germline V gives CDR1 MNHNS, CDR2 SASEGT. This CDR3 is 15 amino acids long. The CDR3 is CASGTGGVIWYGYTF. CDR3 nucleotide sequence: TGTGCCAGCGGGACAGGGGGCGTAATTTGGTATGGCTACACCTTC.

This clonotype was detected only a few times. The CDR3 spells CASSNRQGRTEAFF. For the CDR3, the DNA is TGTGCCAGCAGCAATAGACAGGGACGGACTGAAGCTTTCTTT. The V gene is TRBV7-2, the J gene TRBJ1-1, with 7 bases that match TRBD1. V lost 5 bases, J lost 5 bases, and 8 bases stayed unmatched. The CDR3 is 14 residues long. CDR1 and CDR2 (germline): SGHTA, FQGNSA.

This clonotype was detected a few times. The chain combines TRBV28 with TRBJ1-5; D gene unclear. V was pared by 6 bases and J by 0 bases, with 15 bases between. Germline loops: CDR1 MDHEN, CDR2 SYDVKM. CDR3 length equals 16 residues. The CDR3: CASRNDKSGSNQPQHF. CDR3 DNA sequence: TGTGCCAGCAGAAACGACAAAAGTGGTAGCAATCAGCCCCAGCATTTT.

This clonotype came up a few times. The chain has TRBV4-1 and TRBJ2-6, with D possibly being TRBD1 (6 bases). The CDR3 covers 18 residues. The germline gives CDR1 MGHRA, CDR2 YSYEKL. V lost 0 bases and J 1 base, leaving 13 bases between the germline ends. This CDR3 is CASSQDQGQLSGANVLTF. CDR3 DNA: TGCGCCAGCAGCCAAGATCAAGGACAGCTTTCTGGGGCCAACGTCCTGACTTTC.